This entry describes one TCR beta chain. Its matching antigen is unknown. The data were obtained in a study of early T cells in non-severe SARS-CoV-2 infection. On the study more broadly: The authors sequenced bulk RNA from unsorted whole blood, leaving chains unpaired. Study-wide points: The VDJdb matching leaned toward anti-spike CD8 responses and overlooked private and CD4 specificities.

The protocol attached unique molecular identifiers to individual cDNA molecules. TCRdb passed the 5' RACE reads through MiXCR, listing each CDR3 protein once. The sample shows 60,000 or so distinct CDR3 sequences, 11% of them seen only once. Per germline, CDR1 SQVTM and CDR2 ANQGSEA. The CDR3 has 12 amino acids. The V and J ends lost 3 bases and 4 bases respectively, with 8 bases between them. This chain links TRBV29-1 with TRBJ2-3; D is ambiguous. This receptor was identified in an adult who was a healthcare worker with PCR-confirmed SARS-CoV-2 infection or an uninfected control (not recorded which). Specimen: whole blood. This CDR3 reads CSVEVGADTQYF. In DNA form, the CDR3 reads TGCAGCGTTGAGGTCGGAGCAGATACGCAGTATTTT.